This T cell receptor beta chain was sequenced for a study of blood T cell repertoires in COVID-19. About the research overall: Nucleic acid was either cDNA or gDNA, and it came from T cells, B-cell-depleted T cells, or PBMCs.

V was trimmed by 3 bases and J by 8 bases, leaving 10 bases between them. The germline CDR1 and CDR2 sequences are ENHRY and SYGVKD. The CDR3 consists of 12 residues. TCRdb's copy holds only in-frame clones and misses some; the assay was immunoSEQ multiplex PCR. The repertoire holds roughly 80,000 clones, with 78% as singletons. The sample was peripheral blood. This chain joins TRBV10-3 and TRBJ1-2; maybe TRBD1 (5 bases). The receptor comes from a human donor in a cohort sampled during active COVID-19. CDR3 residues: CAISDQGVGYTF. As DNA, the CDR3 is TGTGCCATCAGTGATCAAGGGGTGGGCTACACCTTC.